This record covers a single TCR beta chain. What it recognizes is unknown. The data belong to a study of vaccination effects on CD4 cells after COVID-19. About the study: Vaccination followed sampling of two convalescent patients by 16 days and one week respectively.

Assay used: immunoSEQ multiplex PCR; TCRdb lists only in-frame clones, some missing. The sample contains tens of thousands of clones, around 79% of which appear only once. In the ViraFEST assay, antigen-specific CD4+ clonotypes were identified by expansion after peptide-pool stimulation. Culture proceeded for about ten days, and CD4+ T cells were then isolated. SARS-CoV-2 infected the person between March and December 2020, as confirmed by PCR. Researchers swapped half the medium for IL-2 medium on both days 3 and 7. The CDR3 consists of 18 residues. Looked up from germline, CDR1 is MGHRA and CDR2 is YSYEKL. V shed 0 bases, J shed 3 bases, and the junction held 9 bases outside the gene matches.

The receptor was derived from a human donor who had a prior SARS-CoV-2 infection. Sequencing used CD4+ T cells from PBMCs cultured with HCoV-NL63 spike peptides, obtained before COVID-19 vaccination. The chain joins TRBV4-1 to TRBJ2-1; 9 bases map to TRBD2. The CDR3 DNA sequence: TGCGCCAGCAGCCAAGATCGGGGCGGGAGGGCCGTCTACAATGAGCAGTTCTTC. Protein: CASSQDRGGRAVYNEQFF.